Below are 9 T cell receptor beta chains sequenced from a single sample in a study of radiotherapy plus CTLA-4 blockade in lung cancer. Only in-frame clones appear in the TCRdb table, and some are missing; sequencing was by immunoSEQ multiplex PCR. The sample shows tens of thousands of clones, roughly four fifths of them seen only once. Here the sequenced sample was peripheral blood, taken from a patient treated with radiotherapy plus ipilimumab. The source is a human donor with non-small cell lung cancer who had stable disease on radiotherapy plus ipilimumab.

The chain joins TRBV9 to TRBJ1-5; 7 nucleotides agree with TRBD1. Trimming at V came to 0 bases and at J to 7 bases, leaving 7 bases not matched to a gene. This CDR3 spans 15 amino acids. Germline V CDR1 and CDR2: SGDLS, YYNGEE. CDR3 DNA sequence: TGTGCCAGCAGCGTAGATGGGAACAGGGGACAGCCCCAGCATTTT. It codes for CASSVDGNRGQPQHF. Filled out from reference TRBV9 and TRBJ1-5, the complete variable domain reads DSGVTQTPKHLITATGQRVTLRCSPRSGDLSVYWYQQSLDQGLQFLIQYYNGEERAKGNILERFSAQQFPDLHSELNLSSLELGDSALYFCASSVDGNRGQPQHFGDGTRLSIL.

The rearrangement joins TRBV11-3 to TRBJ2-1; D is unclear. Trimming removed 5 bases at V and 8 bases at J, with 16 bases between. CDR1 and CDR2 from the germline V gene are SGHNT and YENEEA. This CDR3 comprises 14 residues. DNA of the CDR3: TGTGCCAGCAGCCCAGGACCCCCGGGCCATGAGCAGTTCTTC. It translates to CASSPGPPGHEQFF.

The chain couples TRBV18 to TRBJ2-2, with 9 bases fitting TRBD2. The CDR3 is made up of 16 amino acids. CDR1 and CDR2 from the germline V gene are KGHSH and LQKENI. V shed 1 base and J 0 bases; nucleotides not matched to a gene: 0. The CDR3 coding sequence is TGTGCCAGCTCACCACTAGCGGGGGCGAACACCGGGGAGCTGTTTTTT. Translating it yields CASSPLAGANTGELFF.

The rearrangement uses TRBV19 and TRBJ2-7; D gene unclear. V lost 9 bases to trimming and J lost 5 bases, with 20 bases between them. CDR3 length: 14 residues. Germline loops: CDR1 LNHDA, CDR2 SQIVND (reference sequence). CDR3 loop: CASQQTDGRHEQYF. The CDR3 bases are TGTGCCAGCCAACAAACAGACGGGCGCCACGAGCAGTACTTC.

This clone was counted between two and nine times. This chain links TRBV27 with TRBJ1-1, with 7 bases aligning to TRBD1. The CDR3 runs to 16 residues. The V and J ends lost 3 bases and 4 bases, in that order; junction bases with no gene match: 11. Germline CDR1 and CDR2: MNHEY and SMNVEV (reference sequence). CDR3 bases: TGTGCCAGCAGTTTTTCGACAGGGCCCTTCGTCACTGAAGCTTTCTTT. Protein sequence: CASSFSTGPFVTEAFF.

J is TRBJ2-3 and V is TRBV5-1; D uncertain. The CDR3 consists of 15 residues. V gave up 1 base and J gave up 4 bases, with 13 bases separating them. CDR1 SGHRS and CDR2 YFSETQ come from the germline V gene. CDR3 nucleotide sequence: TGCGCCAGCAGCTTGTTCGGCAGAGTAGCAGATACGCAGTATTTT. Translated: CASSLFGRVADTQYF.

The chain has TRBV9 and TRBJ1-1; possibly TRBD1 for D (6 bases). Trimming stripped 4 bases from V and 0 bases from J, with 13 bases between. CDR1 is SGDLS, CDR2 YYNGEE, per germline. CDR3 length: 15 amino acids. The CDR3 sequence is CASSITGTLNTEAFF. CDR3 nucleotide sequence: TGTGCCAGCAGCATAACCGGGACACTGAACACTGAAGCTTTCTTT.

As DNA, the CDR3 is TGCGCCAGCAGCCCCCTTGGGGGGACTAGCGTATACAATGAGCAGTTCTTC. It yields the protein CASSPLGGTSVYNEQFF. The rearrangement uses TRBV4-1 and TRBJ2-1; 10 bases are shared with TRBD2. Germline assignment: CDR1 MGHRA and CDR2 YSYEKL. There are 17 residues in the CDR3. Trimming at V came to 4 bases and at J to 4 bases, leaving 10 bases not matched to a gene.

This chain joins TRBV2 and TRBJ2-5; no definite D call. The germline gives CDR1 SNHLY, CDR2 FYNNEI. V lost 6 bases and J 5 bases, leaving 7 bases between the germline ends. CDR3 length equals 11 residues. The CDR3 is CASSAQETQYF. The DNA for the CDR3 is TGTGCCAGCAGCGCCCAGGAGACCCAGTACTTC.